The clone carrying this TCR beta chain has a handful of counts. What it binds is unknown. The entry originates in a study of T cell clones after liver transplantation. Background on the study: Apart from a few HCV-positive recipients, transplants were for non-autoimmune, non-viral reasons. General observations from the study: Circulating graft-donor-reactive CD4 TCRbeta sequences fell significantly post-transplant in 5 of 8 subjects. In a couple of subjects, few donor cells limited the measurable donor-reactive repertoire.

Looked up from germline, CDR1 is LNHDA and CDR2 is SQIVND (reference sequence). The CDR3 is 15 amino acids. With 3 bases removed from V and 0 bases from J, the gap between germline ends came to 9 bases. Sequencing was performed with immunoSEQ multiplex PCR; in TCRdb, only in-frame clones are kept and a portion is missing. Of about 75,000 clones in the sample, less than 90% were seen once. This TCR was recovered from a human patient who received a liver transplant. Part of the T cell pool may stem from the graft donor. Sequenced material: CD4+ T cells from blood, taken roughly 50 months after liver transplant. The gene calls are TRBV19 and TRBJ1-5, with D uncertain. CDR3 in amino acids: CASSIRADSNQPQHF. The CDR3 DNA reads TGTGCCAGTAGTATCCGGGCCGATAGCAATCAGCCCCAGCATTTT.